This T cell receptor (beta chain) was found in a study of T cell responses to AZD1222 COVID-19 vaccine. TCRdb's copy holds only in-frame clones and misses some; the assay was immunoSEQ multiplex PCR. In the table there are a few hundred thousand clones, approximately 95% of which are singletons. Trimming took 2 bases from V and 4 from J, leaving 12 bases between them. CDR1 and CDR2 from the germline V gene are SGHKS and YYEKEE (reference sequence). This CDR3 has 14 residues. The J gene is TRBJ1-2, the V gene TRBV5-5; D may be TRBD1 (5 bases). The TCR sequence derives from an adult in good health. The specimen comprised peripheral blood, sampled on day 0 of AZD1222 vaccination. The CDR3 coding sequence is TGTGCCAGCAGCTTTTTGGAGACAGCCTATGGCTACACCTTC. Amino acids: CASSFLETAYGYTF.